This T cell receptor (beta chain) was retrieved from a study of blood T cell repertoires in COVID-19. Study-wide context: The United States, Italy and Spain supplied acute and convalescent COVID-19 samples. PBMCs, B-cell-depleted T cells, or T cells provided the cDNA or gDNA that made up the material.

Original processing notes: Counts of nucleated cells, estimated from reference gene primer amplification, were obtained. The data were produced by immunoSEQ multiplex PCR, yet TCRdb's version contains in-frame clones alone and is incomplete. The DNA gave D and trimming, while V, J and clone size come from that table. The sample holds some 250,000 clones, under 90% seen once. Germline V gene sequence: CDR1 PRHDT, CDR2 FYEKMQ (reference sequence). V lost 0 bases and J lost 2, with 10 bases in between. The CDR3 consists of 15 residues. This sequence originates from a woman aged 30 to 39 with acute COVID-19. The sequenced sample was PBMCs or T cells enriched from blood (not recorded which). The chain employs TRBV13 and TRBJ1-1, with a possible D match to TRBD1 (6 bases). The CDR3 protein is CASSLGLGTNTEAFF. CDR3 nucleotides: TGTGCCAGCAGCTTAGGCCTAGGGACAAACACTGAAGCTTTCTTT.